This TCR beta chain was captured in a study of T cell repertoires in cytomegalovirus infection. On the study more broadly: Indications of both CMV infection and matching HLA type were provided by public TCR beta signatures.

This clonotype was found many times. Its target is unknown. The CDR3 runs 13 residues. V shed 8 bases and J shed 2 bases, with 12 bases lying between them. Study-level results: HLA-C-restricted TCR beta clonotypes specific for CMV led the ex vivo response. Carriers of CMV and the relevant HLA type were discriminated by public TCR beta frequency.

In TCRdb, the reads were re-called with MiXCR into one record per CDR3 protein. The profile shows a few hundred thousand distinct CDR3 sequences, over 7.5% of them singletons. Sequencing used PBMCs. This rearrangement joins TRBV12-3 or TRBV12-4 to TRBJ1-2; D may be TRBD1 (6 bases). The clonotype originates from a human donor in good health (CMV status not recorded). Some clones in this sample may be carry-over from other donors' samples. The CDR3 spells CASASGANYGYTF. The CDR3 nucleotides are TGTGCCAGCGCGTCGGGGGCGAACTATGGCTACACCTTC.